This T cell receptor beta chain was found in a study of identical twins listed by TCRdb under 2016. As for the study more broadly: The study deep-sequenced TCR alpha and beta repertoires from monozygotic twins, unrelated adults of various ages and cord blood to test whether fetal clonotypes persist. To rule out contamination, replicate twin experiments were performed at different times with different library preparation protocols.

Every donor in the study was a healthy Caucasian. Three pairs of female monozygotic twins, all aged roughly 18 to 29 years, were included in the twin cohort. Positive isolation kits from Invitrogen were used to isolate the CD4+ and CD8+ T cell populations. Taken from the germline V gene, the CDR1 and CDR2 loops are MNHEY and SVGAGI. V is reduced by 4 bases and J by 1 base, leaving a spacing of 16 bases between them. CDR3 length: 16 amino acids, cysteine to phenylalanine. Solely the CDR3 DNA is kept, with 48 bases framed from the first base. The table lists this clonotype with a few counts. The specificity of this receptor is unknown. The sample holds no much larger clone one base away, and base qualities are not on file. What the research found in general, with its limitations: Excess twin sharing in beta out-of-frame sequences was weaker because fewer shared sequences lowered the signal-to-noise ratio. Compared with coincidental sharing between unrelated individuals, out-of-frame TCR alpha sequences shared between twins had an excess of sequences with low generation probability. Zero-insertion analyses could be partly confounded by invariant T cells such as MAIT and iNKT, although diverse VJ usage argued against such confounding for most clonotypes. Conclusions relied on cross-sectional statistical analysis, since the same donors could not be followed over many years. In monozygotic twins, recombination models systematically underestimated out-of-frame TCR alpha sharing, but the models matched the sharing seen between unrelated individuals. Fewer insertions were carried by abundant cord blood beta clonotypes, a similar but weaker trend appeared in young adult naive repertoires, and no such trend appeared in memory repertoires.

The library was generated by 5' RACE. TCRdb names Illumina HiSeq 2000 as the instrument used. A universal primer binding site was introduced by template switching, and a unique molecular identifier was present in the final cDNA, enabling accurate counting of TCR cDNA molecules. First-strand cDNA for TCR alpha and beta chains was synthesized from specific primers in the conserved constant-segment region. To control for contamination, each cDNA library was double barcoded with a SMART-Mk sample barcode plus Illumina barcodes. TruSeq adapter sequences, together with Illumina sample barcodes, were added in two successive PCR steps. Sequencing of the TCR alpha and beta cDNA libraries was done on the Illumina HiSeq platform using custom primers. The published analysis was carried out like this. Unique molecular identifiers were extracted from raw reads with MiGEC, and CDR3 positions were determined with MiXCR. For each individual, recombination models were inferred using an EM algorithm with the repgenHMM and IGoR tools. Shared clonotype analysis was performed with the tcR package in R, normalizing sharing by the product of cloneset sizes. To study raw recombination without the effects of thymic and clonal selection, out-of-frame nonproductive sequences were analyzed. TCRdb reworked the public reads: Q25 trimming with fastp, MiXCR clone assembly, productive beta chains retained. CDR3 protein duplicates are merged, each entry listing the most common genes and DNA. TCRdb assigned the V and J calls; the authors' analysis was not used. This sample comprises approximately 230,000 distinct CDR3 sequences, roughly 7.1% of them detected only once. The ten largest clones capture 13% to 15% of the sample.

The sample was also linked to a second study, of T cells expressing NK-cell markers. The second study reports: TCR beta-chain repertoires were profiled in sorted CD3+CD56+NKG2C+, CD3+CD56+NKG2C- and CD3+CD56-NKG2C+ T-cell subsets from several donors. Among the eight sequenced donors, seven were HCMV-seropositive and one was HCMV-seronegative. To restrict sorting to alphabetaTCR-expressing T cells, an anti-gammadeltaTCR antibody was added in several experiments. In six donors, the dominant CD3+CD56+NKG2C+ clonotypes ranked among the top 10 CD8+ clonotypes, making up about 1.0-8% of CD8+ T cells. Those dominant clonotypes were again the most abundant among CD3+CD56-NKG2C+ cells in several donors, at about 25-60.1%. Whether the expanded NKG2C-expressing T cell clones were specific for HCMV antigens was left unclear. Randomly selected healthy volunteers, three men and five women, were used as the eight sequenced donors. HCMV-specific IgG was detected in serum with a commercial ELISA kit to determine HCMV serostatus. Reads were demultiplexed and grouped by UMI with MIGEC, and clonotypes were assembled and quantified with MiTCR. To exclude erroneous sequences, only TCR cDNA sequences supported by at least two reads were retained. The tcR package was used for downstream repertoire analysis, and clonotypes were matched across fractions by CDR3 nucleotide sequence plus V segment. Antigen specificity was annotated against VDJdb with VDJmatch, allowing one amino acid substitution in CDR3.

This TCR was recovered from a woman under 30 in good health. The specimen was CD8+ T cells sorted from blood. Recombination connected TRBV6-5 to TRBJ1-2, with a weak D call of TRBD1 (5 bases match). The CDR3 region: CASSSLPTEINYGYTF. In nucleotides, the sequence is TGTGCCAGCAGTTCCCTACCGACAGAGATTAACTATGGCTACACCTTC.